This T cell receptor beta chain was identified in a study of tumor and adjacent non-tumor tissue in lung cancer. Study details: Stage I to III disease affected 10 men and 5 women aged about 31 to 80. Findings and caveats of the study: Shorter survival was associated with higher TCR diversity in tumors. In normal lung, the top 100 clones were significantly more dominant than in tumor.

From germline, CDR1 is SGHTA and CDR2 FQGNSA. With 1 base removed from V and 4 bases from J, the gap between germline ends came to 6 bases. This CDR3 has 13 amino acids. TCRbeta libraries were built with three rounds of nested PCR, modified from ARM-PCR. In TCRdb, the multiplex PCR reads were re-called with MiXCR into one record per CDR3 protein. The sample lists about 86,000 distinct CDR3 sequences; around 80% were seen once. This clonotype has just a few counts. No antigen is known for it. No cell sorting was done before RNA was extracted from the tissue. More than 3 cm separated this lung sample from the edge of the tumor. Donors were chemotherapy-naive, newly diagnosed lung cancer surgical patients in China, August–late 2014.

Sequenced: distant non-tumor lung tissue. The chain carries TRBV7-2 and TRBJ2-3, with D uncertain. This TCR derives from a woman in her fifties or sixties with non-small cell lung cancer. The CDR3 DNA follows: TGTGCCAGCAGCTTAGAGATTCCAGATACGCAGTATTTT. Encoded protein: CASSLEIPDTQYF.